Below, one T cell receptor beta chain is given with its context. Its cognate antigen is unknown. Germline CDR1 is SGHTA and CDR2 is FQGNSA. This CDR3 region has 15 residues. V gave up 0 bases and J gave up 2 bases, with 9 bases separating them. TCRdb reprocessed the 5' RACE reads via MiXCR and lists one record per CDR3 protein. The sample lists some 700,000 distinct CDR3 sequences; 15% to 20% were seen once. The record originates from a study of CD8 T cells in ankylosing spondylitis. Study-level findings and limits: Blood of patients with ankylosing spondylitis appeared to be characterized by a TCR beta motif of about eight highly homologous variants.

What was sequenced was blood, either unsorted or a sorted T cell fraction (not recorded which). This sequence originates from a male donor with ankylosing spondylitis. The rearrangement uses TRBV7-2 and TRBJ2-3, with no clear D. CDR3 nucleotide sequence: TGTGCCAGCAGCTTAGCAAACTCAATCACAGATACGCAGTATTTT. It codes for CASSLANSITDTQYF.